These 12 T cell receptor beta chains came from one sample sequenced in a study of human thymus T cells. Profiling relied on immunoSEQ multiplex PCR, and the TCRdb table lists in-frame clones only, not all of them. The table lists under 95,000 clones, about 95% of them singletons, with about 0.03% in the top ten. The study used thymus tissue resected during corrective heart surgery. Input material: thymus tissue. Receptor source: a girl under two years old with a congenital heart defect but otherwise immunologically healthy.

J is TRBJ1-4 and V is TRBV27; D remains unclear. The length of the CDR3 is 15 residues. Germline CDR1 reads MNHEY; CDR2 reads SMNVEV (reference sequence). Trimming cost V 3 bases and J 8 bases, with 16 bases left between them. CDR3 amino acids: CASSFRRGGDEKLFF. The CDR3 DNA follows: TGTGCCAGCAGTTTCCGCCGGGGAGGTGACGAAAAACTGTTTTTT.

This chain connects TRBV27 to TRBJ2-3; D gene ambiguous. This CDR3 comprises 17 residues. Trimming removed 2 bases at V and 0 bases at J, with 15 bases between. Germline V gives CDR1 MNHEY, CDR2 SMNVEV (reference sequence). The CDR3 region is CASSLSWHKPSTDTQYF. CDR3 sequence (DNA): TGTGCCAGCAGTTTAAGTTGGCACAAACCTAGCACAGATACGCAGTATTTT.

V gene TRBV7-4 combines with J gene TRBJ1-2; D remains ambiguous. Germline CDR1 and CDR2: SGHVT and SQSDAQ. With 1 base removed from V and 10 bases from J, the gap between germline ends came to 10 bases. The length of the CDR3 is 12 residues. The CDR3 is CASSLERRNYTF. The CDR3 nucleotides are TGTGCCAGCAGCTTAGAGAGACGGAACTACACCTTC.

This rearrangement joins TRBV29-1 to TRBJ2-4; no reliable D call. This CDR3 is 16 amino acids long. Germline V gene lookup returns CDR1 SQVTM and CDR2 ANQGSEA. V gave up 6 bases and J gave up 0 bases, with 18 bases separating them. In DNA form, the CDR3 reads TGCAGCGTGTTAAGGCCCCACTCCCTAGCCAAAAACATTCAGTACTTC. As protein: CSVLRPHSLAKNIQYF.

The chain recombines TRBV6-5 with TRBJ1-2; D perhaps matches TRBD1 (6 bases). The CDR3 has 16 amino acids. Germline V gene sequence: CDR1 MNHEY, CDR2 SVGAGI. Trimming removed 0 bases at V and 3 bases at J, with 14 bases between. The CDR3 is CASSYSGGQQHYGYTF. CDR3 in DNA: TGTGCCAGCAGTTACTCGGGGGGACAACAGCACTATGGCTACACCTTC.

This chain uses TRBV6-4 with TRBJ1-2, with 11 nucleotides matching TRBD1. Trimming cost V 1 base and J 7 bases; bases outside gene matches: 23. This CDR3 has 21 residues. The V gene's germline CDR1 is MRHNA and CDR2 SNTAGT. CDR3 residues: CASSDFPWTGGADKHQCGYTF. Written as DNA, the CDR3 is TGTGCCAGCAGTGACTTCCCTTGGACAGGGGGCGCAGACAAGCATCAGTGTGGCTACACCTTC.

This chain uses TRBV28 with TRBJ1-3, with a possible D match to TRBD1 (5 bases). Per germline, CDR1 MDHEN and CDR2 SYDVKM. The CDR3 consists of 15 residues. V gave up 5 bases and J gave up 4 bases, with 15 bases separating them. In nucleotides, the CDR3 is TGTGCCAGCAGTGACAGCACCGGTGCGGGAAACACCATATATTTT. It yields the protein CASSDSTGAGNTIYF.

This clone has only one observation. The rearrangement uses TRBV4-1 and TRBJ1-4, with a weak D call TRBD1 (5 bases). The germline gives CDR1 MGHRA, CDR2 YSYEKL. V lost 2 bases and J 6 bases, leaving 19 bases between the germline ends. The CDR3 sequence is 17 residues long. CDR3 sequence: CASSQTNAVRVDEKLFF. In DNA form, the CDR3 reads TGCGCCAGCAGCCAAACCAACGCGGTCAGGGTTGATGAAAAACTGTTTTTT.

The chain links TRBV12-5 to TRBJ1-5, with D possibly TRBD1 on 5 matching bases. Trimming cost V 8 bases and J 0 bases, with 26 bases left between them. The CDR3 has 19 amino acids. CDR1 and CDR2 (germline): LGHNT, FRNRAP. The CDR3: CASSTTRDREVYSNQPQHF. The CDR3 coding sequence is TGTGCTAGTAGCACCACTCGGGACCGCGAGGTTTATAGCAATCAGCCCCAGCATTTT.

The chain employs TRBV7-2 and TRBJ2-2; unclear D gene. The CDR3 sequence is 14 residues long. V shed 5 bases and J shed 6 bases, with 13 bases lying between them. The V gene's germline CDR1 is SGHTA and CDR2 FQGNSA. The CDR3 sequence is CASSHKLPPGELFF. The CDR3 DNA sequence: TGTGCCAGCAGCCATAAACTGCCTCCCGGGGAGCTGTTTTTT. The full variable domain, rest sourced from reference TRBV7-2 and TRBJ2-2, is GAGVSQSPSNKVTEKGKDVELRCDPISGHTALYWYRQSLGQGLEFLIYFQGNSAPDKSGLPSDRFSAERTGGSVSTLTIQRTQQEDSAVYLCASSHKLPPGELFFGEGSRLTVL.

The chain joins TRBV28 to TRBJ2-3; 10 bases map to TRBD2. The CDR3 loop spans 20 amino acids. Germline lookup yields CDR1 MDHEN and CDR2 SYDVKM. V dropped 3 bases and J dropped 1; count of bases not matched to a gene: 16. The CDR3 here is CASSFVTGLAGDRGTDTQYF. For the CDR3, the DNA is TGTGCCAGCAGTTTTGTTACTGGGCTAGCGGGAGATCGGGGCACAGATACGCAGTATTTT.

In DNA form, the CDR3 reads TGTGCCAGCAGCTTATTCATCGGGACAGTCGGTTGGTATGGCTACACCTTC. Its protein is CASSLFIGTVGWYGYTF. This chain uses TRBV11-2 with TRBJ1-2; 7 nucleotides line up with TRBD1. Trimming cost V 2 bases and J 5 bases; bases outside gene matches: 14. The germline V gene has CDR1 SGHAT and CDR2 FQNNGV. CDR3 length: 17 amino acids.